The 17 T cell receptor beta chains reported below all come from one sample, sequenced in a study of CD8+ T cells in alopecia areata. RNA extraction was followed by reverse transcription into cDNA, which acted as the sequencing template. The table came from immunoSEQ multiplex PCR; TCRdb's copy has only in-frame clones and leaves some out. Here the sample spans some 110,000 clones, roughly 50% being singletons. Treatment reported: oral pan-JAK inhibitor, 5-10 mg twice daily. Here the sequenced sample was CD8+ T cells sorted from blood, taken at week 4, from a patient treated with tofacitinib. These receptors came from a human donor with alopecia areata.

J is TRBJ2-5 and V is TRBV27, with TRBD1 matching over 7 bases. Trimming at V came to 4 bases and at J to 3 bases, leaving 5 bases not matched to a gene. The germline V gene has CDR1 MNHEY and CDR2 SMNVEV (reference sequence). This CDR3 contains 14 residues. The chain's CDR3 is CASSSHDREETQYF. In nucleotides, the CDR3 is TGTGCCAGCAGTTCCCATGACAGGGAAGAGACCCAGTACTTC.

V usage is TRBV7-2 and J usage is TRBJ2-7; 7 positions match TRBD1. From germline, CDR1 is SGHTA and CDR2 FQGNSA. Trimming removed 1 base from V and 2 bases from J; junction bases left unmatched: 8. This CDR3 is 16 amino acids long. CDR3 sequence: CASSLVARDRPYEQYF. DNA of the CDR3: TGTGCCAGCAGCTTAGTCGCCCGGGACAGACCCTACGAGCAGTACTTC.

V gene TRBV7-3 combines with J gene TRBJ1-2; tentative D call: TRBD1 (6 bases). V lost 6 bases to trimming and J lost 4 bases, with 15 bases between them. This CDR3 contains 14 residues. Germline V gene sequence: CDR1 SGHTA, CDR2 FQGTGA. The DNA of the CDR3 is TGTGCCAGCAGTCCAACAGGGAGGGCCTATGGCTACACCTTC. This encodes CASSPTGRAYGYTF.

CDR3 nucleotide sequence: TGTGCCAGCGACGGGGGAATGGACACTGAAGCTTTCTTT. This gives the protein CASDGGMDTEAFF. The rearrangement uses TRBV2 and TRBJ1-1; D is perhaps TRBD1 (5 bases). V lost 8 bases and J 3 bases, leaving 13 bases between the germline ends. Germline V gene sequence: CDR1 SNHLY, CDR2 FYNNEI. This CDR3 is 13 amino acids long.

As DNA, the CDR3 is TGTGCCAGTAGTATACAGAGCTCCTACGAGCAGTACTTC. Its translation is CASSIQSSYEQYF. V and J are TRBV19 and TRBJ2-7; no clear D gene. The ends were cut back, 2 bases at V and 0 bases at J, with 5 bases in the middle. Germline lookup yields CDR1 LNHDA and CDR2 SQIVND (reference sequence). The CDR3 has 13 amino acids.

To note about this clone: The junction shows a germline mismatch at one end, possibly a read error. The rearrangement uses TRBV7-7 and TRBJ2-7; TRBD2 might be the D (5 bases). Germline values: CDR1 SSHAT, CDR2 FNYEAQ (reference sequence). The CDR3 is 13 residues long. The CDR3, as DNA: TGTGCTAGCAGCTTAGAAAACGGGGACGAGCAGTACTTC. This sequence encodes CASSLENGDEQYF.

This clone appeared a few times. The CDR3 DNA sequence: TGTGCCAGCAGTTTAGCAGAGGGAGATACGCAGTATTTT. Its protein is CASSLAEGDTQYF. V usage is TRBV28 and J usage is TRBJ2-3, with D perhaps matching TRBD2 (5 bases). Germline CDR1 MDHEN, CDR2 SYDVKM. The CDR3 spans 13 residues. The V end lost 2 bases, the J end lost 5 bases, and 8 bases lay between the germline ends. Complete variable domain (other parts from reference TRBV28 and TRBJ2-3): DVKVTQSSRYLVKRTGEKVFLECVQDMDHENMFWYRQDPGLGLRLIYFSYDVKMKEKGDIPEGYSVSREKKERFSLILESASTNQTSMYLCASSLAEGDTQYFGPGTRLTVL.

This clone was seen more than once but under ten times. The V and J genes are TRBV2 and TRBJ2-3; 13 bases align to TRBD2. Germline V gene data show CDR1 as SNHLY and CDR2 as FYNNEI. The CDR3 length is 17 residues. Trimming at V came to 10 bases and at J to 2 bases, leaving 12 bases not matched to a gene. The CDR3 DNA follows: TGTGCCATGTTCCGGACTAGCGGGGGAATTTACACAGATACGCAGTATTTT. This sequence encodes CAMFRTSGGIYTDTQYF.

This chain joins TRBV27 and TRBJ1-2, with TRBD1 matching over 8 bases. The germline gives CDR1 MNHEY, CDR2 SMNVEV (reference sequence). V dropped 5 bases and J dropped 4; count of bases not matched to a gene: 3. There are 13 residues in the CDR3. CDR3 loop: CASSIGTGYGYTF. For the CDR3, the DNA is TGTGCCAGCAGTATCGGGACAGGCTATGGCTACACCTTC.

This clone appeared a few times. V usage is TRBV30 and J usage is TRBJ2-7; possible D gene TRBD1, 6 bases. With 4 bases removed from V and 6 bases from J, the gap between germline ends came to 16 bases. Germline V gene lookup returns CDR1 GTSNPN and CDR2 SVGIG (reference sequence). This CDR3 has 13 residues. This CDR3 reads CAWTSGAGGEQYF. For the CDR3, the DNA is TGTGCCTGGACGTCAGGGGCAGGAGGCGAGCAGTACTTC.

The CDR3: CASSQDWQTNYGYTF. In DNA, the CDR3 is TGCGCCAGCAGCCAAGATTGGCAGACCAACTATGGCTACACCTTC. This chain connects TRBV4-3 to TRBJ1-2; D unresolved. CDR3 length: 15 amino acids. In germline, CDR1 is LGHNA, CDR2 YSLEER. The V and J ends lost 0 bases and 2 bases respectively, with 10 bases between them.

The chain couples TRBV29-1 to TRBJ2-1; 13 bases align to TRBD2. J gave up 0 bases and V 0 bases, and 14 bases lay outside the gene matches. This CDR3 has 21 residues. In germline, CDR1 is SQVTM, CDR2 ANQGSEA. The CDR3 bases are TGCAGCGTTGAAGACGTCCTACAACTAGCGGGGGGGCCGAGCTCCTACAATGAGCAGTTCTTC. Translated: CSVEDVLQLAGGPSSYNEQFF.

V gene TRBV2 combines with J gene TRBJ2-5, with a tentative D call TRBD1 (5 bases). Germline-derived CDR1 and CDR2 are SNHLY and FYNNEI. This CDR3 has 16 residues. The V gene lost 7 bases and the J gene lost 5 bases, with 23 bases spanning the gap. The CDR3: CASTLLSEAGIETQYF. The DNA of the CDR3 is TGTGCCAGCACCCTCCTAAGCGAGGCAGGGATTGAGACCCAGTACTTC.

This chain joins TRBV10-3 and TRBJ2-1; 8 bases line up with TRBD1. The germline gives CDR1 ENHRY, CDR2 SYGVKD. The CDR3 runs to 13 residues. V was clipped by 6 bases and J by 3 bases; unmatched bases: 1. CDR3 loop: CAIRTGGYNEQFF. For the CDR3, the DNA is TGTGCCATCAGAACAGGGGGCTACAATGAGCAGTTCTTC.

In its sample, this clone was seen a few times. The rearrangement uses TRBV6-5 and TRBJ1-1; 9 bases are a match to TRBD1. Germline CDR1 MNHEY, CDR2 SVGAGI. The trim removed 6 bases at V and 7 bases at J, leaving 3 bases unmatched. The CDR3 covers 12 residues. The CDR3 loop is CASSRQGDEAFF. The CDR3 DNA is TGTGCCAGCAGCCGACAGGGGGATGAAGCTTTCTTT.

V is TRBV29-1 and J is TRBJ2-3, with 11 bases identical to TRBD2. The CDR3 has 14 residues. Germline V lookup: CDR1 SQVTM, CDR2 ANQGSEA. J gave up 2 bases and V 6 bases, and 4 bases lay outside the gene matches. Here the CDR3 reads CSVGTSGLTDTQYF. The CDR3 nucleotides are TGCAGCGTCGGGACTAGCGGTCTCACAGATACGCAGTATTTT.

The rearrangement uses TRBV2 and TRBJ2-1, with a possible D match to TRBD2 (6 bases). The ends were cut back, 6 bases at V and 3 bases at J, with 15 bases in the middle. This CDR3 has 15 amino acids. Germline V gene sequence: CDR1 SNHLY, CDR2 FYNNEI. CDR3 sequence: CASSPGLNRYNEQFF. CDR3 nucleotides: TGTGCCAGCAGCCCTGGACTAAACCGCTACAATGAGCAGTTCTTC. Filled out from reference TRBV2 and TRBJ2-1, the complete variable domain reads EPEVTQTPSHQVTQMGQEVILRCVPISNHLYFYWYRQILGQKVEFLVSFYNNEISEKSEIFDDQFSVERPDGSNFTLKIRSTKLEDSAMYFCASSPGLNRYNEQFFGPGTRLTVL.